This TCR beta chain was sequenced during a study of blood T cell repertoires in COVID-19. Study-wide background: There were acute and convalescent COVID-19 samples, and they came from the United States, Italy and Spain.

Under the authors' procedure: The authors estimated nucleated cell counts from reference gene primer amplification. Method: immunoSEQ multiplex PCR; TCRdb's copy keeps in-frame clones and lacks some. The V and J calls and clone size were taken over from that table, and D and trimming were inferred from the DNA. Of just over 300,000 clones listed, approximately 89% are singletons. Seattle participants joined during active infection and were tracked over time. CDR3 size: 14 residues. Germline lookup yields CDR1 SNHLY and CDR2 FYNNEI. Trimming left V 2 bases short and J 1 base short, with 8 bases between.

Sequenced: peripheral blood. This clonotype was obtained from a woman in her twenties or thirties with COVID-19, enrolled during active disease. The chain links TRBV2 to TRBJ1-1; a weak D match, TRBD1 (6 bases). CDR3 coding DNA: TGTGCCAGCAGTGAATACAGGGAGAACACTGAAGCTTTCTTT. Amino acids: CASSEYRENTEAFF.